This T cell receptor beta chain was identified during a study of cytomegalovirus exposure and HLA in healthy donors. Details on this clone: The antigen remains unidentified.

Study results and caveats: Accounts indicate the classifier identified cytomegalovirus status with strong specificity and sensitivity.

Germline loops: CDR1 SGHTA, CDR2 FQGNSA. V shed 2 bases and J 2 bases; nucleotides not matched to a gene: 5. The CDR3 extends over 16 amino acids. Sequencing used immunoSEQ multiplex PCR; TCRdb keeps in-frame clones, though not all of them. The sample has roughly 98,000 clones, less than 90% seen once. The donors were in the approximately 130-subject validation cohort; that cohort was separate from the roughly 620-subject first cohort. Sequencing was done on a sample of PBMCs. The chain joins TRBV7-2 to TRBJ2-7; 11 bases align to TRBD2. The clonotype was recovered from a man aged 18 to 35 in good health and CMV-seropositive. The CDR3, as DNA: TGTGCCAGCAGCTTACGCCATAGCGGGGGGGCCTACGAGCAGTACTTC. It specifies CASSLRHSGGAYEQYF. Variable domain in full (rest from reference TRBV7-2 and TRBJ2-7): GAGVSQSPSNKVTEKGKDVELRCDPISGHTALYWYRQSLGQGLEFLIYFQGNSAPDKSGLPSDRFSAERTGGSVSTLTIQRTQQEDSAVYLCASSLRHSGGAYEQYFGPGTRLTVT.